These T cell receptor beta chains were read from a single sample in a study of cytomegalovirus exposure and HLA in healthy donors. Data came from immunoSEQ multiplex PCR; TCRdb stores just in-frame clones and leaves some out. The sample lists fewer than 55,000 clones, roughly 64% occurring once. What was sequenced was PBMCs. The receptors derive from a man aged 55 to 69 in good health and CMV-seropositive. The CDR3 runs from the conserved cysteine through the conserved F or W. A D gene is named only where the DNA matches it firmly. A row's size may be missing; if present it is once, few, many or a size class.

v_call	cdr3_length	j_call	d_call	clone_size	cdr3_aa	cdr3_nt
TRBV6-6	13	TRBJ1-1	NA	few	CASIQRFNTEAFF	TGTGCCAGCATTCAGAGGTTTAACACTGAAGCTTTCTTT
TRBV6-5	14	TRBJ1-4	TRBD1	few	CASSPGQDNEKLFF	TGTGCCAGCAGCCCCGGACAGGATAATGAAAAACTGTTTTTT
TRBV4-3	14	TRBJ1-2	NA	NA	CASSHETANYGYTF	TGCGCCAGCAGCCACGAGACAGCTAACTATGGCTACACCTTC
TRBV25-1	15	TRBJ1-1	NA	NA	CASSPLTNSNTEAFF	TGTGCCAGCAGTCCGCTGACAAACTCCAACACTGAAGCTTTCTTT
TRBV6-5	13	TRBJ1-2	NA	few	CASSYSQGYGYTF	TGTGCCAGCAGTTACTCGCAGGGCTATGGCTACACCTTC
TRBV5-6	13	TRBJ1-2	TRBD1	NA	CASTRTGRYGYTF	TGTGCCAGCACCCGGACAGGGCGTTATGGCTACACCTTC
TRBV11-2	15	TRBJ1-4	TRBD1	NA	CASRRGTAVNEKLFF	TGTGCCAGCAGACGGGGGACAGCAGTCAATGAAAAACTGTTTTTT
TRBV7-9	14	TRBJ1-4	TRBD1	few	CASSIGTALEKLFF	TGTGCCAGCAGTATAGGGACAGCCCTTGAAAAACTGTTTTTT
TRBV29-1	14	TRBJ1-2	NA	NA	CSVETPGRPYGYTF	TGCAGCGTAGAGACTCCGGGGAGACCTTATGGCTACACCTTC
TRBV21-1	16	TRBJ1-5	NA	NA	CASSSKTASGGMPQHF	TGTGCCAGCAGCTCCAAGACAGCCTCGGGGGGGATGCCCCAGCATTTT
TRBV19	15	TRBJ1-1	TRBD1	few	CASSTQGAESSEAFF	TGTGCCAGTAGTACACAGGGGGCTGAAAGTTCTGAAGCTTTCTTT
TRBV5-1	13	TRBJ1-2	NA	NA	CASSLTAEQGYTF	TGCGCCAGCAGCTTGACGGCAGAACAGGGCTACACCTTC
TRBV15	19	TRBJ2-1	TRBD2	NA	CATSSPTGLLAGRVNEQFF	TGTGCCACCAGCTCCCCCACCGGATTACTAGCGGGAAGGGTCAATGAGCAGTTCTTC
TRBV28	13	TRBJ1-2	TRBD1	few	CASLTGSEGGYTF	TGTGCCAGCCTGACAGGGAGCGAGGGTGGCTACACCTTC
TRBV29-1	13	TRBJ1-1	NA	few	CSVYDAVNTEAFF	TGCAGCGTATATGACGCGGTGAACACTGAAGCTTTCTTT
TRBV4-1	17	TRBJ2-3	NA	NA	CASSQESRATSTDTQYF	TGCGCCAGCAGCCAAGAGTCCAGGGCTACTAGCACAGATACGCAGTATTTT
TRBV18	15	TRBJ2-1	NA	NA	CASSPSGLASNEQFF	TGTGCCAGCTCACCATCGGGGCTAGCGAGCAATGAGCAGTTCTTC
TRBV19	17	TRBJ1-3	TRBD1	few	CASSIPGDSSSGNTIYF	TGTGCCAGTAGTATACCCGGGGACAGCTCCTCTGGAAACACCATATATTTT
TRBV7-2	14	TRBJ2-7	TRBD2	few	CASMSGINSYEQYF	TGTGCCAGCATGAGCGGGATAAACTCCTACGAGCAGTACTTC
TRBV4-3	14	TRBJ1-2	NA	few	CASSPYSGNYGYTF	TGCGCCAGCAGCCCATATTCAGGAAACTATGGCTACACCTTC
TRBV5-1	16	TRBJ2-7	TRBD2	few	CASSFGRLAGGYEQYF	TGCGCCAGCAGCTTCGGAAGGCTAGCGGGAGGGTACGAGCAGTACTTC
TRBV7-6	14	TRBJ2-7	NA	few	CASSLAAGSVEQYF	TGTGCCAGCAGCTTAGCGGCGGGGTCGGTTGAGCAGTACTTC
TRBV30	15	TRBJ2-5	TRBD2	NA	CAWRGGLAGEETQYF	TGTGCCTGGAGGGGAGGGCTAGCGGGAGAGGAGACCCAGTACTTC
TRBV19	18	TRBJ2-6	TRBD2	NA	CASGPGLAESSGANVLTF	TGTGCCAGTGGACCGGGTCTAGCGGAGAGCTCTGGGGCCAACGTCCTGACTTTC
TRBV27	16	TRBJ2-2	NA	once	CASSLGGGWGTGELFF	TGTGCCAGCAGCTTGGGTGGCGGGTGGGGCACCGGGGAGCTGTTTTTT
TRBV4-3	14	TRBJ2-1	NA	NA	CASSQGWTDNEQFF	TGCGCCAGCAGCCAGGGGTGGACAGACAATGAGCAGTTCTTC
TRBV27	15	TRBJ2-5	NA	few	CASSLSPLPQETQYF	TGTGCCAGCAGTTTATCCCCACTACCACAAGAGACCCAGTACTTC
TRBV10-3	15	TRBJ2-7	TRBD2	NA	CAISDPSGRAYEQYF	TGTGCCATCAGTGATCCTAGCGGGAGGGCGTACGAGCAGTACTTC
TRBV4-1	15	TRBJ2-7	NA	few	CASSQIRDTSYEQYF	TGCGCCAGCAGCCAAATCCGGGACACCTCCTACGAGCAGTACTTC
TRBV4-1	15	TRBJ2-7	NA	NA	CASSQMTPSSYEQYF	TGCGCCAGCAGCCAAATGACACCGAGCTCCTACGAGCAGTACTTC
TRBV11-3	13	TRBJ2-7	NA	NA	CASSLTSSYEQYF	TGTGCCAGCAGCTTGACTAGCTCCTACGAGCAGTACTTC
TRBV18	13	TRBJ2-5	TRBD1	once	CASSRSGGETQYF	TGTGCCAGCTCACGGTCAGGGGGTGAGACCCAGTACTTC
TRBV6-5	14	TRBJ1-4	TRBD1	once	CASSPGQGREKLFF	TGTGCCAGCAGCCCCGGACAGGGCCGTGAAAAACTGTTTTTT
TRBV2	14	TRBJ1-4	NA	NA	CASSGMRGNEKLFF	TGTGCCAGCAGTGGGATGCGGGGTAATGAAAAACTGTTTTTT
TRBV30	14	TRBJ1-5	NA	NA	CAWSLGGAPQPQHF	TGTGCCTGGAGCCTGGGGGGGGCGCCTCAGCCCCAGCATTTT
TRBV4-3	15	TRBJ2-1	NA	NA	CASSSVSGSYNEQFF	TGCGCCAGCAGCTCAGTCTCGGGCTCCTACAATGAGCAGTTCTTC
TRBV30	15	TRBJ2-5	NA	NA	CAWSVLPGGRETQYF	TGTGCCTGGAGTGTGTTGCCAGGGGGGAGGGAGACCCAGTACTTC
TRBV5-4	14	TRBJ2-6	NA	NA	CASTAAPGANVLTF	TGTGCCAGTACTGCCGCCCCCGGGGCCAACGTCCTGACTTTC
TRBV7-2	17	TRBJ2-3	TRBD2	NA	CASSLRTSGSAADTQYF	TGTGCCAGCAGCCTCAGGACTAGCGGGAGTGCGGCAGATACGCAGTATTTT
TRBV6-6	15	TRBJ2-1	NA	once	CASSYAYSSYNEQFF	TGTGCCAGCAGTTACGCGTACAGCTCCTACAATGAGCAGTTCTTC
TRBV5-5	14	TRBJ2-7	TRBD2	NA	CASSLEPSGYEQYF	TGTGCCAGCAGCTTGGAGCCTAGCGGATACGAGCAGTACTTC
TRBV4-3	14	TRBJ1-5	TRBD1	NA	CASSQGTGFQPQHF	TGCGCCAGCAGCCAAGGGACAGGGTTTCAGCCCCAGCATTTT
TRBV5-4	16	TRBJ2-6	NA	NA	CASSSEAIPGANVLTF	TGTGCCAGCAGCTCGGAGGCGATTCCTGGGGCCAACGTCCTGACTTTC
TRBV11-2	15	TRBJ2-7	NA	few	CASSPFPAEGYEQYF	TGTGCCAGCAGTCCTTTCCCAGCGGAGGGCTACGAGCAGTACTTC
TRBV14	16	TRBJ2-1	NA	NA	CASSQDQVRLYNEQFF	TGTGCCAGCAGCCAAGATCAGGTCCGGTTGTACAATGAGCAGTTCTTC
TRBV2	14	TRBJ2-7	NA	NA	CASSEWRAGYEQYF	TGTGCCAGCAGTGAGTGGAGGGCGGGATACGAGCAGTACTTC
TRBV6-1	19	TRBJ2-3	TRBD2	NA	CASSEYPASGGSSTDTQYF	TGTGCCAGCAGTGAATATCCGGCTAGCGGGGGATCTAGCACAGATACGCAGTATTTT
TRBV9	15	TRBJ2-3	TRBD2	once	CASSVFASGTDTQYF	TGTGCCAGCAGCGTGTTTGCTAGCGGGACGGATACGCAGTATTTT
TRBV29-1	15	TRBJ2-5	NA	NA	CSVEDHELEYETQYF	TGCAGCGTTGAAGATCACGAACTAGAGTACGAGACCCAGTACTTC
TRBV29-1	18	TRBJ1-2	NA	NA	CSVEGTQQGIGGQYGYTF	TGCAGCGTCGAGGGGACCCAACAGGGAATTGGGGGCCAATATGGCTACACCTTC
TRBV28	15	TRBJ1-5	NA	few	CASSLLGQSNQPQHF	TGTGCCAGCAGTTTGTTAGGACAGAGCAATCAGCCCCAGCATTTT
TRBV4-3	16	TRBJ2-2	TRBD2	NA	CASSQGVAGESGELFF	TGCGCCAGCAGCCAGGGGGTAGCGGGAGAGTCCGGGGAGCTGTTTTTT
TRBV7-9	13	TRBJ2-5	NA	NA	CASTSERQETQYF	TGTGCCAGCACCTCGGAGAGGCAAGAGACCCAGTACTTC
TRBV2	15	TRBJ2-1	TRBD2	NA	CASSLRLANNNEQFF	TGTGCCAGCAGCCTCAGACTAGCGAATAACAATGAGCAGTTCTTC
TRBV28	15	TRBJ1-2	TRBD1	NA	CASSLTSGQVGGYTF	TGTGCCAGCAGTCTCACATCCGGACAGGTTGGTGGCTACACCTTC
TRBV5-4	16	TRBJ2-1	TRBD2	NA	CASSPPGLAGGHEQFF	TGTGCCAGCAGCCCTCCGGGACTAGCGGGAGGCCATGAGCAGTTCTTC
TRBV6-1	14	TRBJ2-5	TRBD2	once	CASSGLALEETQYF	TGTGCCAGCAGTGGACTAGCTCTTGAAGAGACCCAGTACTTC
TRBV13	13	TRBJ1-5	NA	few	CASFRGGGQPQHF	TGTGCCAGCTTCCGCGGGGGTGGTCAGCCCCAGCATTTT